The clone carrying this T cell receptor (beta chain) was counted many times. TCRdb re-analysed the 5' RACE reads in MiXCR, keeping a single row per CDR3 protein. Of 10,000 or so distinct CDR3 sequences listed, around 5.4% are singletons. The sample comes from a study of T cells after yellow fever vaccination. The study, taken as a whole, reports: Although most clonotypes did not, a small share appeared in both CD4 and CD8 compartments.

V lost 3 bases, J lost 9 bases, and 3 bases stayed unmatched. This CDR3 has 13 amino acids. Germline CDR1 and CDR2: MNHEY and SMNVEV (reference sequence). Sequenced here: PBMCs, either bulk or a sorted T-cell subset (CD4+, CD8+, memory, or dextramer-sorted; not recorded which), sampled on the day of the yellow fever booster vaccination. The sequence was obtained from a man aged 25-45 years who received the YFV17D yellow fever vaccine. The chain uses TRBV27 and TRBJ2-1; 9 bases are a match to TRBD1. CDR3 nucleotide sequence: TGTGCCAGCAGTTTTCACAGGGGGCGTGAGCAGTTCTTC. Translation: CASSFHRGREQFF.